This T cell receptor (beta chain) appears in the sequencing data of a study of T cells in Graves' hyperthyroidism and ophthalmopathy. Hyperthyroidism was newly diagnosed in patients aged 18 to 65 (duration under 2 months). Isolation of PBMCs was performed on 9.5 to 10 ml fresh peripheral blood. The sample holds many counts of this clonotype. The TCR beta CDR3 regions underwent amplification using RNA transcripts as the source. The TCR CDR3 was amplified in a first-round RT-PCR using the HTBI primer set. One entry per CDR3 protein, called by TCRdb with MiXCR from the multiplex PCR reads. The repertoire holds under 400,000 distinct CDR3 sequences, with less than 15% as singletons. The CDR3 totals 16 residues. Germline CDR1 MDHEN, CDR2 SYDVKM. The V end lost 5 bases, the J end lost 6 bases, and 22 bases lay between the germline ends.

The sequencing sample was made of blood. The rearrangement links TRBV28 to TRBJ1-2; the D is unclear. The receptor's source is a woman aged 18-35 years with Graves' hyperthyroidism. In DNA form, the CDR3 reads TGTGCCAGCAGTCCCCCCCCATATAAGGTGACTGATGGCTACACCTTC. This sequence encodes CASSPPPYKVTDGYTF.